Listed here are 24 T cell receptor beta chains from one sample, sequenced in a study of cytomegalovirus exposure and HLA in healthy donors. This PCR relied on a set of 60 Vbeta primers and 13 Jbeta primers. The protocol was immunoSEQ multiplex PCR, while the TCRdb copy is restricted to in-frame clones and leaves out a portion. The sample lists around 130,000 clones; 80% were seen once. The sample comprised PBMCs. These receptors were collected from a male donor in good health and CMV-seronegative.

This chain links TRBV10-3 with TRBJ1-2; D might be TRBD1 (5 bases). The CDR3 is 13 amino acids. V was shortened by 3 bases and J by 8 bases, with 13 bases between the two germline ends. CDR1 is ENHRY, CDR2 SYGVKD, per germline. The CDR3 bases are TGTGCCATCAGTGATTCGGGGGATAGGGGCTACACCTTC. Translation gives CAISDSGDRGYTF.

The genes are TRBV7-8 and TRBJ1-2; 9 bases map to TRBD1. Losses at the gene ends were 4 bases for V and 6 bases for J; bases not matched to a gene: 3. Germline V lookup: CDR1 SGHVS, CDR2 FQNEAQ. This CDR3 is 13 amino acids long. CDR3 DNA sequence: TGTGCCAGCAGCTCCTGGACAGGGGATGGCTACACCTTC. It specifies CASSSWTGDGYTF.

This chain uses TRBV4-2 with TRBJ1-4, with TRBD1 as a possible D gene (6 bases). The CDR3 consists of 14 residues. V was pared by 4 bases and J by 6 bases, with 12 bases between. The germline V gene encodes CDR1 LGHNA and CDR2 YNFKEQ. CDR3 residues: CASSPVRGHEKLFF. In DNA form, the CDR3 reads TGTGCCAGCAGCCCTGTCAGGGGCCATGAAAAACTGTTTTTT.

The genes are TRBV7-6 and TRBJ1-2; D remains ambiguous. V was shortened by 2 bases and J by 5 bases, with 18 bases between the two germline ends. The CDR3 extends over 16 amino acids. Germline CDR1 is SGHVS and CDR2 is FNYEAQ. The DNA for the CDR3 is TGTGCCAGCAGCTTACGCGAGGCCGGGTTAGGATATGGCTACACCTTC. It specifies CASSLREAGLGYGYTF.

V gene TRBV5-6 combines with J gene TRBJ1-4; D gene ambiguous. The V end was cut by 4 bases, the J end by 4 bases, with 11 bases between. The germline gives CDR1 SGHDT, CDR2 YYEEEE. This CDR3 spans 14 amino acids. Here the CDR3 DNA reads TGTGCCAGCAGCGGCGAGGGTTTTAATGAAAAACTGTTTTTT. Protein sequence: CASSGEGFNEKLFF.

The chain carries TRBV5-1 and TRBJ2-1, with TRBD2 identical over 9 bases. With 4 bases clipped from V and 4 bases from J, the junction kept 6 bases outside the gene matches. This CDR3 contains 15 residues. Germline lookup yields CDR1 SGHRS and CDR2 YFSETQ. For the CDR3, the DNA is TGCGCCAGCAGCCCGAGCGGGAGGACTTACAATGAGCAGTTCTTC. It encodes CASSPSGRTYNEQFF.

The rearrangement links TRBV6-1 to TRBJ1-5; weak D call: TRBD1 (6 bases). Looked up from germline, CDR1 is MNHNS and CDR2 is SASEGT. With 1 base removed from V and 2 bases from J, the gap between germline ends came to 9 bases. This CDR3 has 15 residues. This CDR3 is CASSEGSGGNQPQHF. CDR3 nucleotides: TGTGCCAGCAGTGAAGGATCAGGGGGCAATCAGCCCCAGCATTTT.

J is TRBJ2-1 and V is TRBV7-3; D gene uncertain. The V end lost 1 base, the J end lost 0 bases, and 10 bases lay between the germline ends. The germline V gene has CDR1 SGHTA and CDR2 FQGTGA. This CDR3 region has 16 residues. This chain's CDR3 is CASSLRALSSYNEQFF. The CDR3 DNA reads TGTGCCAGCAGCTTAAGGGCACTTAGCTCCTACAATGAGCAGTTCTTC.

CDR3 DNA: TGTGCCAGCAGTTTACCAGCTACGGGGGACGAGCAGTACTTC. This translates into CASSLPATGDEQYF. This sequence joins TRBV28 and TRBJ2-7; a weak D match, TRBD2 (6 bases). This CDR3 region has 14 residues. Germline assignment: CDR1 MDHEN and CDR2 SYDVKM. V was shortened by 2 bases and J by 5 bases, with 13 bases between the two germline ends.

The V and J genes are TRBV19 and TRBJ1-2, with no clear D. The length of the CDR3 is 14 residues. Germline CDR1 LNHDA, CDR2 SQIVND (reference sequence). The germline V and J ends were trimmed by 1 base and 2 bases, with 8 bases remaining between them. CDR3 bases: TGTGCCAGTAGTATAGTCTACGGGAACTATGGCTACACCTTC. Translated: CASSIVYGNYGYTF.

The chain recombines TRBV6-6 with TRBJ1-4; 7 bases agree with TRBD1. Trimming at V came to 6 bases and at J to 4 bases, leaving 8 bases not matched to a gene. The CDR3 sequence is 15 residues long. Germline lookup yields CDR1 MNHNY and CDR2 SVGAGI (reference sequence). The CDR3 loop reads CASRRGGAYNEKLFF. As DNA, the CDR3 is TGTGCCAGCAGGAGAGGGGGCGCTTATAATGAAAAACTGTTTTTT.

V and J are TRBV19 and TRBJ2-2, with D perhaps TRBD2 (6 bases). V lost 6 bases to trimming and J lost 6 bases, with 14 bases between them. CDR1 LNHDA and CDR2 SQIVND come from the germline V gene (reference sequence). This CDR3 is built from 14 residues. DNA of the CDR3: TGTGCCAGTAGGAATGGAGGGTACCCCGGGGAGCTGTTTTTT. It codes for CASRNGGYPGELFF.

The J gene is TRBJ2-2, the V gene TRBV30, with D possibly being TRBD2 (5 bases). The V and J ends lost 7 bases and 3 bases respectively, with 15 bases between them. The CDR3 runs to 14 residues. Germline V lookup: CDR1 GTSNPN, CDR2 SVGIG (reference sequence). CDR3: CASTPTRDTGELFF. CDR3 nucleotides: TGTGCCTCAACCCCTACTAGAGACACCGGGGAGCTGTTTTTT.

The chain combines TRBV5-1 with TRBJ1-5; D is uncertain. Looked up from germline, CDR1 is SGHRS and CDR2 is YFSETQ. The CDR3 runs 14 residues. The V and J ends lost 0 bases and 5 bases respectively, with 9 bases between them. The CDR3 is CASSLEAGDQPQHF. The CDR3 DNA sequence: TGCGCCAGCAGCTTGGAGGCAGGCGATCAGCCCCAGCATTTT.

This chain's CDR3 is CASSEPGGYEQYF. CDR3 nucleotides: TGTGCCAGTAGTGAACCAGGGGGCTACGAGCAGTACTTC. The chain combines TRBV19 with TRBJ2-5, with 7 bases matching TRBD1. TRBJ2-7 explains the end of the DNA better; the J call may be wrong. Per the germline V gene, CDR1 is LNHDA and CDR2 is SQIVND (reference sequence). The CDR3 runs 13 residues.

This clone has only one observation. The CDR3 here is CASNPGQGFYEQYF. DNA for the CDR3: TGTGCCAGTAATCCGGGACAGGGATTCTACGAGCAGTACTTC. This chain uses TRBV19 with TRBJ2-7, with 9 bases that match TRBD1. The CDR3 consists of 14 residues. V lost 7 bases, J lost 3 bases, and 7 bases stayed unmatched. Germline lookup yields CDR1 LNHDA and CDR2 SQIVND (reference sequence). The full variable domain, completed using reference TRBV19 and TRBJ2-7, is DGGITQSPKYLFRKEGQNVTLSCEQNLNHDAMYWYRQDPGQGLRLIYYSQIVNDFQKGDIAEGYSVSREKKESFPLTVTSAQKNPTAFYLCASNPGQGFYEQYFGPGTRLTVT.

The genes are TRBV11-2 and TRBJ1-2; 7 bases are shared with TRBD1. V dropped 3 bases and J dropped 8; count of bases not matched to a gene: 9. The CDR3 totals 14 residues. Germline-derived CDR1 and CDR2 are SGHAT and FQNNGV. The CDR3 loop reads CASSFERGHQGYTF. In DNA form, the CDR3 reads TGTGCCAGCAGCTTTGAGAGGGGGCATCAAGGCTACACCTTC.

The gene calls are TRBV19 and TRBJ2-7; TRBD1 matches 10 bases. The germline V gene has CDR1 LNHDA and CDR2 SQIVND (reference sequence). The length of the CDR3 is 16 residues. With V trimmed by 5 bases and J by 1 base, 8 bases remained unmatched. The CDR3 DNA reads TGTGCCAGTAGTGGAATACCGGGACAGGGGTCCTACGAGCAGTACTTC. Translating gives CASSGIPGQGSYEQYF.

The chain recombines TRBV9 with TRBJ2-1; the match to TRBD2 covers 9 bases. This CDR3 has 15 amino acids. The V gene end was trimmed by 4 bases and the J gene end by 8 bases; junction bases not matched to a gene: 10. In germline, CDR1 is SGDLS, CDR2 YYNGEE. The CDR3 coding sequence is TGTGCCAGCAGCCGCGGGGGGGCTGAGATAGATGAGCAGTTCTTC. Translation gives CASSRGGAEIDEQFF.

The chain employs TRBV6-5 and TRBJ1-1, with a weak D call TRBD1 (6 bases). The V end was cut by 8 bases, the J end by 1 base, with 14 bases between. The CDR3 consists of 14 residues. In germline, CDR1 is MNHEY, CDR2 SVGAGI. The CDR3, as DNA: TGTGCCAGCCGACCCAGGGGTAGGAACACTGAAGCTTTCTTT. Residues: CASRPRGRNTEAFF.

J is TRBJ2-5 and V is TRBV10-3; D is perhaps TRBD2 (6 bases). Germline CDR1 and CDR2: ENHRY and SYGVKD. Trimming shortened V by 6 bases and J by 4 bases, and 15 bases separated the two germline ends. This CDR3 region has 14 residues. The CDR3: CAIRPGTGGETQYF. As DNA, the CDR3 is TGTGCCATCAGGCCCGGGACTGGGGGAGAGACCCAGTACTTC.

The chain joins TRBV5-4 to TRBJ1-4; 7 bases align to TRBD1. The CDR3 covers 15 residues. The germline gives CDR1 SGHNT, CDR2 YYREEE (reference sequence). With 4 bases clipped from V and 5 bases from J, the junction kept 8 bases outside the gene matches. The CDR3 reads CASSRSRDRNEKLFF. CDR3 nucleotide sequence: TGTGCCAGCAGCCGGTCCCGGGACAGAAATGAAAAACTGTTTTTT.

This rearrangement joins TRBV7-2 to TRBJ1-4, with 9 bases lining up with TRBD1. The germline gives CDR1 SGHTA, CDR2 FQGNSA. The length of the CDR3 is 15 residues. The J segment lost 8 bases and the V segment lost 4 bases, leaving 8 bases of the junction unmatched. The CDR3 protein is CASSWADRGGEKLFF. CDR3 sequence (DNA): TGTGCCAGCAGCTGGGCCGACAGGGGGGGAGAAAAACTGTTTTTT. Using reference TRBV7-2 and TRBJ1-4 for the parts outside the CDR3, the full variable domain is GAGVSQSPSNKVTEKGKDVELRCDPISGHTALYWYRQSLGQGLEFLIYFQGNSAPDKSGLPSDRFSAERTGGSVSTLTIQRTQQEDSAVYLCASSWADRGGEKLFFGSGTQLSVL.

This clone was seen a handful of times. The chain couples TRBV5-1 to TRBJ2-1, with TRBD2 as a possible D gene (6 bases). Between the trimmed V and J ends, which lost 0 bases and 8 bases, there was a span of 21 bases. The CDR3 is 17 amino acids. The germline V gene has CDR1 SGHRS and CDR2 YFSETQ. The CDR3 DNA reads as TGCGCCAGCAGCTTGGAAGGTGGGGGGAGCCGATGGGATGAGCAGTTCTTC. Protein sequence: CASSLEGGGSRWDEQFF.